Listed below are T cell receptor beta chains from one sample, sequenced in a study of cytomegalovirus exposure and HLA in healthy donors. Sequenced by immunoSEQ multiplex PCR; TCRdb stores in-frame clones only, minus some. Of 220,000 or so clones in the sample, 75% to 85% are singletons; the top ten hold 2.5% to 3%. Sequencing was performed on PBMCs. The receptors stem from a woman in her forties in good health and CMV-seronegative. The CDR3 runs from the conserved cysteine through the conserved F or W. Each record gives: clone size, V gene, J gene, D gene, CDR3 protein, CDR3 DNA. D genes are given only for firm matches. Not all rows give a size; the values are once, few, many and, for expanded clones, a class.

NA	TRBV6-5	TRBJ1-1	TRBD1	CASSYSETGAGEAFF	TGTGCCAGCAGTTACTCAGAGACAGGGGCAGGTGAAGCTTTCTTT
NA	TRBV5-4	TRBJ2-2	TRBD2	CASSLGLASNTGELFF	TGTGCCAGCAGCTTAGGACTAGCGTCGAACACCGGGGAGCTGTTTTTT
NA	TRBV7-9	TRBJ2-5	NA	CASSLGEWGEETQYF	TGTGCCAGCAGCTTGGGGGAGTGGGGGGAAGAGACCCAGTACTTC
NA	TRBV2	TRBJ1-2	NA	CASSGAQGYGYTF	TGTGCCAGCAGTGGGGCACAGGGTTATGGCTACACCTTC
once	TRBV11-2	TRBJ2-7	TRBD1	CASSSLLGTVSYEQYF	TGTGCCAGCAGCTCCCTTTTGGGGACAGTCTCCTACGAGCAGTACTTC
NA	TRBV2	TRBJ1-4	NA	CASCFSGLHEKLFF	TGTGCCAGCTGTTTTTCAGGGTTACATGAAAAACTGTTTTTT
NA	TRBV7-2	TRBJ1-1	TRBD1	CASSSQGSVGHTEAFF	TGTGCCAGCAGCTCACAGGGGTCGGTTGGACACACTGAAGCTTTCTTT
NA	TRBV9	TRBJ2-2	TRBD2	CASSVALAGSGELFF	TGTGCCAGCAGCGTAGCACTAGCGGGATCCGGGGAGCTGTTTTTT
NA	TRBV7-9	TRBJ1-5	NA	CASSEVAYQPQHF	TGTGCCAGCAGCGAGGTAGCTTATCAGCCCCAGCATTTT
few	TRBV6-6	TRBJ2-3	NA	CASSGSRATDTQYF	TGTGCCAGCAGCGGGAGTAGGGCCACAGATACGCAGTATTTT
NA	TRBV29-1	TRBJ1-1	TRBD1	CSVTYRGMAFF	TGCAGCGTTACCTACAGGGGAATGGCTTTCTTT
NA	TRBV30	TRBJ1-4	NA	CAWSGQGVEKLFF	TGTGCCTGGAGTGGGCAGGGTGTTGAAAAACTGTTTTTT
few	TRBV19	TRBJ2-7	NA	CASSIVSGSSYEQYF	TGTGCCAGTAGTATAGTGTCGGGGAGCTCCTACGAGCAGTACTTC
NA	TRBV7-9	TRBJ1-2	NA	CASSPSLTNYGYTF	TGTGCCAGCAGCCCCAGTCTTACTAACTATGGCTACACCTTC
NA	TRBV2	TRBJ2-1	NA	CASIGNRAKFF	TGTGCCAGCATAGGCAACAGGGCTAAGTTCTTC
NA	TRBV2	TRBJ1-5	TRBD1	CASNRQGGNQPQHF	TGTGCCAGCAATAGACAGGGGGGAAATCAGCCCCAGCATTTT
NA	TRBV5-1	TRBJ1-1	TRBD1	CASSGGTGVTEAFF	TGCGCCAGCAGCGGAGGGACAGGGGTCACTGAAGCTTTCTTT
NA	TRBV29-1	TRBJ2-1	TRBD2	CSEGLAGGNEQFF	TGCAGCGAGGGACTAGCGGGAGGTAATGAGCAGTTCTTC
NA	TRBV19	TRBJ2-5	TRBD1	CASSIDPGTVETQYF	TGTGCCAGTAGTATAGATCCCGGGACAGTGGAGACCCAGTACTTC
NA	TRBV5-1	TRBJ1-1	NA	CASSLGQVVTEAFF	TGCGCCAGCAGCTTGGGACAGGTCGTCACTGAAGCTTTCTTT
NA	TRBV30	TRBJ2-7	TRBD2	CAGTAVGSGRAYEQYF	TGTGCCGGGACCGCGGTGGGGAGCGGGAGGGCGTACGAGCAGTACTTC
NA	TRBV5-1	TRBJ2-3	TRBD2	CASCLAGGPRPDTQYF	TGCGCCAGCTGTCTAGCGGGGGGTCCACGCCCAGATACGCAGTATTTT